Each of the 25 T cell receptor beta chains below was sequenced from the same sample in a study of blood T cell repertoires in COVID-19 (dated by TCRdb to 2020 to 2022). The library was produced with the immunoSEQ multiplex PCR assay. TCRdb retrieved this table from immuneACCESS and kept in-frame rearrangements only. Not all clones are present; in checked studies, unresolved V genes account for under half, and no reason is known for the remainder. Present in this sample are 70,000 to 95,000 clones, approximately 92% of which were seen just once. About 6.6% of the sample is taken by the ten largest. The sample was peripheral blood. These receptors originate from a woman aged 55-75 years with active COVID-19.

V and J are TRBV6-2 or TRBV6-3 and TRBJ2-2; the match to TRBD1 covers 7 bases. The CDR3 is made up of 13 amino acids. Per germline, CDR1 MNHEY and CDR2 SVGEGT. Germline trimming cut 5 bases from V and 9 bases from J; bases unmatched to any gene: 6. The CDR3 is CASSARGTRELFF. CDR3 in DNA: TGTGCCAGCAGTGCCAGGGGGACCAGGGAGCTGTTTTTT.

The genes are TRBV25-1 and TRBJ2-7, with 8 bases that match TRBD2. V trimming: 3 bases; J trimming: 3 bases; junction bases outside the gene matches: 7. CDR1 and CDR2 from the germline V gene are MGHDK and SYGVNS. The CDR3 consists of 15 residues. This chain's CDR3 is CASSDSSGRVYEQYF. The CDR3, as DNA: TGTGCCAGCAGTGATTCGAGCGGGAGAGTCTACGAGCAGTACTTC.

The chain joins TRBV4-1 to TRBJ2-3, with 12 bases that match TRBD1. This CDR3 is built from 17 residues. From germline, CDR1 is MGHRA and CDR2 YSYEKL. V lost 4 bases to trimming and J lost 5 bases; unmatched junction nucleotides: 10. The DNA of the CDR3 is TGCGCCAGCAGCCTTACAGGGACAGGGGGCCAGAAAGATACGCAGTATTTT. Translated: CASSLTGTGGQKDTQYF.

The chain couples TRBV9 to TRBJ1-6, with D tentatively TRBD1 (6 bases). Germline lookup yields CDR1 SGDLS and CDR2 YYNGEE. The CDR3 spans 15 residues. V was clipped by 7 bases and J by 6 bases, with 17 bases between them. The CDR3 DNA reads TGTGCCAGCGGAACCACCGGGGGGGCTAATTCACCCCTCCACTTT. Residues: CASGTTGGANSPLHF.

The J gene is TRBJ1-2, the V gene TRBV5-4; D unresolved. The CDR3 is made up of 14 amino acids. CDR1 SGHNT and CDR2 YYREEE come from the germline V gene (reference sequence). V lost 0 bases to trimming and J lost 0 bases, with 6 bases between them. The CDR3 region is CASSLASPNYGYTF. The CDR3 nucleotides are TGTGCCAGCAGCTTGGCCTCCCCTAACTATGGCTACACCTTC.

This CDR3 reads CASSPGATNEKLFF. CDR3 nucleotides: TGTGCCAGCAGTCCCGGGGCAACTAATGAAAAACTGTTTTTT. The chain couples TRBV6-5 to TRBJ1-4; no clear D. CDR1 MNHEY and CDR2 SVGAGI come from the germline V gene. Trimming removed 5 bases from V and 0 bases from J, with 7 bases in between. This CDR3 spans 14 amino acids.

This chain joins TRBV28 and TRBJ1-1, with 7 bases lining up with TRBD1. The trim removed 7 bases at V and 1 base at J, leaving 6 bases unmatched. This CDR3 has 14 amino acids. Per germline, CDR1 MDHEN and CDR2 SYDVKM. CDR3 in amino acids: CASTPGQPNTEAFF. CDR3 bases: TGTGCCAGCACCCCGGGACAGCCGAACACTGAAGCTTTCTTT. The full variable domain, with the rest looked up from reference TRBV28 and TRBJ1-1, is DVKVTQSSRYLVKRTGEKVFLECVQDMDHENMFWYRQDPGLGLRLIYFSYDVKMKEKGDIPEGYSVSREKKERFSLILESASTNQTSMYLCASTPGQPNTEAFFGQGTRLTVV.

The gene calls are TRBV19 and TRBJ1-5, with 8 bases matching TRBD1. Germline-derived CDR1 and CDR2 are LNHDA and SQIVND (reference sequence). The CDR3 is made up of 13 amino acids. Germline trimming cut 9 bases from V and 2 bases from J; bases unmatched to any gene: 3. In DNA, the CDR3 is TGTGCCAGCAAGACAGGGGGCAATCAGCCCCAGCATTTT. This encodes CASKTGGNQPQHF.

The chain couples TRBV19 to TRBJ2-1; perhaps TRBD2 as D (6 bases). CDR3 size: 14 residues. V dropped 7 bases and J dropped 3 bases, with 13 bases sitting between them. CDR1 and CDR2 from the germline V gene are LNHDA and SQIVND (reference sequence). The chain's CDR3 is CASTRGLIYNEQFF. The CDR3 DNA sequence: TGTGCCAGTACCCGGGGACTCATCTACAATGAGCAGTTCTTC.

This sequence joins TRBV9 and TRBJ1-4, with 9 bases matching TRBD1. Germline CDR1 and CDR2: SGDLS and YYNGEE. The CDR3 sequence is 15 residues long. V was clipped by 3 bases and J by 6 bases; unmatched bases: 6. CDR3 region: CASSDRDRAYEKLFF. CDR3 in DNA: TGTGCCAGCAGCGACCGGGACAGGGCCTATGAAAAACTGTTTTTT.

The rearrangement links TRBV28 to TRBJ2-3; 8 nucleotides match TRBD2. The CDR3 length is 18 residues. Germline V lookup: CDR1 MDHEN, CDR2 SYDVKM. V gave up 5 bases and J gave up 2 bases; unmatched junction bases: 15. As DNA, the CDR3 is TGTGCCAGCAGTCCTCGACGCGGGTCGCGGGGGGCCACAGATACGCAGTATTTT. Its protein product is CASSPRRGSRGATDTQYF.

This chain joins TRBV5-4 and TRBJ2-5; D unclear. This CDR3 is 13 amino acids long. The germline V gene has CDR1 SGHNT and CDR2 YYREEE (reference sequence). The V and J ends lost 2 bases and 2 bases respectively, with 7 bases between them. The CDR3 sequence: CASSFVGQETQYF. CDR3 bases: TGTGCCAGCAGCTTCGTCGGGCAAGAGACCCAGTACTTC.

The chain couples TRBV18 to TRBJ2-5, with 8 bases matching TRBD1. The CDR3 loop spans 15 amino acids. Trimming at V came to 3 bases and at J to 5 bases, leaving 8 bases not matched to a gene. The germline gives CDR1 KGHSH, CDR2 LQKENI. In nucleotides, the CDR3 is TGTGCCAGCTCACCGATCCGACAGGGGAGGGAGACCCAGTACTTC. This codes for CASSPIRQGRETQYF.

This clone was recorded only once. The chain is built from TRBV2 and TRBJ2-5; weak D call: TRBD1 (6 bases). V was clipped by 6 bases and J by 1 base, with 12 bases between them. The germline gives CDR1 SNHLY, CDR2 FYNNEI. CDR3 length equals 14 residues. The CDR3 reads CASSGRQAQETQYF. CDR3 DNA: TGTGCCAGCAGCGGGCGACAGGCCCAAGAGACCCAGTACTTC. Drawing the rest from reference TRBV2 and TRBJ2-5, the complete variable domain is EPEVTQTPSHQVTQMGQEVILRCVPISNHLYFYWYRQILGQKVEFLVSFYNNEISEKSEIFDDQFSVERPDGSNFTLKIRSTKLEDSAMYFCASSGRQAQETQYFGPGTRLLVL.

CDR3 protein: CASSPAGTAYEQYF. Here the CDR3 DNA reads TGTGCCAGCAGCCCCGCCGGGACAGCTTACGAGCAGTACTTC. This chain connects TRBV7-9 to TRBJ2-7; 7 positions match TRBD1. From germline, CDR1 is SEHNR and CDR2 FQNEAQ (reference sequence). CDR3 size: 14 residues. V lost 5 bases and J lost 4; bases outside the gene matches: 8.

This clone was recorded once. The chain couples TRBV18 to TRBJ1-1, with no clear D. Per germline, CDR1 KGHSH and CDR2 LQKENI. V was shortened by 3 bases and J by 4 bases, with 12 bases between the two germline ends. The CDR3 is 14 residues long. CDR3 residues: CASSPRRVGTEAFF. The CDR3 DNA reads TGTGCCAGCTCACCCCGGAGGGTAGGCACTGAAGCTTTCTTT. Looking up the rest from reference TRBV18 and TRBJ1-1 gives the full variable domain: NAGVMQNPRHLVRRRGQEARLRCSPMKGHSHVYWYRQLPEEGLKFMVYLQKENIIDESGMPKERFSAEFPKEGPSILRIQQVVRGDSAAYFCASSPRRVGTEAFFGQGTRLTVV.

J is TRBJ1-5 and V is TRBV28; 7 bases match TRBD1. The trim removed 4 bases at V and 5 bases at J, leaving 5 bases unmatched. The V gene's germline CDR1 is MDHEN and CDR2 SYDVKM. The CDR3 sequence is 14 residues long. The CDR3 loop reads CASSSTGFDQPQHF. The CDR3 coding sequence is TGTGCCAGCAGTTCGACAGGGTTCGATCAGCCCCAGCATTTT.

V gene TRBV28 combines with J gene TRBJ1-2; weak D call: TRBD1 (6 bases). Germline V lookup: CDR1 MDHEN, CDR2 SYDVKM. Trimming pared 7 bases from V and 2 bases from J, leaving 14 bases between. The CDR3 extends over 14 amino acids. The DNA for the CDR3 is TGTGCCAGCATCATCCAGGGGCGAAACTATGGCTACACCTTC. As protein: CASIIQGRNYGYTF.

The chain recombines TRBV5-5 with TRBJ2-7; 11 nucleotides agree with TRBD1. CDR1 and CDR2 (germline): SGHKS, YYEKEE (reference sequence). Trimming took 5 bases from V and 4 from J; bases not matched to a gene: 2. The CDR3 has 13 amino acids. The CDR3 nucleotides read TGTGCCAGCAGGCGGGACAGGGGGTACGAGCAGTACTTC. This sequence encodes CASRRDRGYEQYF.

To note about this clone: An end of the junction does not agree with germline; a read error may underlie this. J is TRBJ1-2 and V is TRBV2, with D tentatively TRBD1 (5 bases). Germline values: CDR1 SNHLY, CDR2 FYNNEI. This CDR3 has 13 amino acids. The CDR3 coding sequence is TGTGCCAGCAGAGGGGCCTCTAACTATGGCTACGCCTTC. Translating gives CASRGASNYGYAF.

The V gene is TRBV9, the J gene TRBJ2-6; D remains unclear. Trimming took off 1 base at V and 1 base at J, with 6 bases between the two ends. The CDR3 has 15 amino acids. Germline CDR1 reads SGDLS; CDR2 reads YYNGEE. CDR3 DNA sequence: TGTGCCAGCAGCGTACGGTGGTCTGGGGCCAACGTCCTGACTTTC. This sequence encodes CASSVRWSGANVLTF.

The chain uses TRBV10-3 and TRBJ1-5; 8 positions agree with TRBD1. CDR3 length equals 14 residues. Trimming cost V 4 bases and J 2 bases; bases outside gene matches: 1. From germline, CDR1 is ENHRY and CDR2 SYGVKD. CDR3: CAISVGQGNQPQHF. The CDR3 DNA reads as TGTGCCATCAGTGTGGGACAGGGCAATCAGCCCCAGCATTTT.

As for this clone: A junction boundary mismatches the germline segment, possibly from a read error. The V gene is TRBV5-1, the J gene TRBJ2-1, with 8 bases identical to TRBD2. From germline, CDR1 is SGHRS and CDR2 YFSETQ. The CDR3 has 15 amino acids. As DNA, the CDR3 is TGCACCAGCAGCTCCAGCGGGAGCTCCTACAATGAGCAGTTCTTC. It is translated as CTSSSSGSSYNEQFF.

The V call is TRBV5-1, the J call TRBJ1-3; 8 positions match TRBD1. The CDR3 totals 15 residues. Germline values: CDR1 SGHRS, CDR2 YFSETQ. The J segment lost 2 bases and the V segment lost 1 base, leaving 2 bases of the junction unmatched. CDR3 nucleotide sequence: TGCGCCAGCAGCTTGCCGACAGGGGCTGGAAACACCATATATTTT. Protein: CASSLPTGAGNTIYF.

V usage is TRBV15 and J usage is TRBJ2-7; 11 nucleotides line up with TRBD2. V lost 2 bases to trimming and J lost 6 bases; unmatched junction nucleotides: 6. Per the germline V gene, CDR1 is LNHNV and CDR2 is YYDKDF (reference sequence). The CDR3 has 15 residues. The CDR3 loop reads CATSRKTSGGGEQYF. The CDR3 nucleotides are TGTGCCACCAGCAGAAAAACTAGCGGGGGAGGCGAGCAGTACTTC. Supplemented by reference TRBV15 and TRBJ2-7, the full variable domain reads DAMVIQNPRYQVTQFGKPVTLSCSQTLNHNVMYWYQQKSSQAPKLLFHYYDKDFNNEADTPDNFQSRRPNTSFCFLDIRSPGLGDTAMYLCATSRKTSGGGEQYFGPGTRLTVT.